The 24 T cell receptor beta chains below come from one sample, sequenced in a study of tumor-infiltrating lymphocytes in primary liver carcinoma. Unsorted whole blood yielded the blood RNA, and germline DNA was also extracted. A primer matching the constant region was used to make TCR beta cDNA from 500 ng of total RNA. What produced the TCR beta libraries was three nested multiplex PCR rounds using slightly modified ARM-PCR. TRBV1-TRBV30 forward primers paired with a C-beta reverse primer were used in the first two PCR rounds, which ran around 10 cycles each. TCRdb reprocessed the multiplex PCR reads with MiXCR, giving one entry per CDR3 protein. This table holds 300,000 to 400,000 distinct CDR3 sequences, roughly 61% found once. Sequencing used peripheral blood. The receptors were sampled from a middle-aged man with primary liver carcinoma and hepatitis B virus infection.

This chain uses TRBV11-2 with TRBJ2-1; no reliable D call. In germline, CDR1 is SGHAT, CDR2 FQNNGV. V lost 4 bases, J lost 5 bases, and 18 bases lay in between. This CDR3 spans 16 amino acids. Here the CDR3 DNA reads TGTGCCAGCAGCTCGGTCTGGGCTAACACTAACAATGAGCAGTTCTTC. This encodes CASSSVWANTNNEQFF.

In the case of this clonotype: This may come from a read error, since a much larger clone is one base off. The V gene is TRBV6-1, the J gene TRBJ1-2; the match to TRBD1 covers 12 bases. Germline CDR1 reads MNHNS; CDR2 reads SASEGT. The CDR3 extends over 16 amino acids. J gave up 4 bases and V 4 bases, and 7 bases lay outside the gene matches. The CDR3 nucleotides read TGTGCCAGCAGTGTAGTAACGGGACAGGGGGCCTATGGCTACACCTTC. Amino acids: CASSVVTGQGAYGYTF.

CDR3 sequence: CASSSGLISGRAAGYF. As DNA, the CDR3 is TGTGCCAGCAGCTCAGGCCTGATTAGCGGGAGGGCCGCCGGGTACTTC. The chain carries TRBV7-2 and TRBJ2-5, with 11 bases matching TRBD2. The CDR3 is 16 amino acids. V dropped 4 bases and J dropped 13; count of bases not matched to a gene: 17. The germline CDR1 and CDR2 sequences are SGHTA and FQGNSA.

Regarding this clonotype: Relative to the germline gene, one junction end is altered; a read error may explain this. This rearrangement joins TRBV5-1 to TRBJ2-5; weak D call: TRBD2 (6 bases). The germline V gene has CDR1 SGHRS and CDR2 YFSETQ. The CDR3 consists of 13 residues. In nucleotides, the CDR3 is TGCGCCAGCATCTTGGCGGGGTACGAGACCCAGTACTTC. As protein: CASILAGYETQYF.

Comments on this clonotype: Since the CDR3 does not end with the conserved phenylalanine or tryptophan, this likely comes from a read error. The chain uses TRBV4-2 and TRBJ2-3; TRBD2 matches 10 bases. Trimming took 2 bases from V and 0 from J; bases not matched to a gene: 5. In germline, CDR1 is LGHNA, CDR2 YNFKEQ. This CDR3 contains 17 residues. CDR3 loop: CASSQNSGRSSTDTQYY. The CDR3 DNA reads TGTGCCAGCAGCCAAAATAGCGGGAGGAGTAGCACAGATACGCAGTATTAT.

This clonotype was found many times. The V and J genes are TRBV4-2 and TRBJ2-7, with 9 bases aligning to TRBD2. Germline trimming cut 2 bases from V and 1 base from J; bases unmatched to any gene: 3. This CDR3 comprises 15 residues. Germline assignment: CDR1 LGHNA and CDR2 YNFKEQ. In DNA, the CDR3 is TGTGCCAGCAGCCAACTAGCGGGACTATCCTACGAGCAGTACTTC. This translates into CASSQLAGLSYEQYF.

On this clonotype: The germline gene is not matched at one end of the junction; a read error may be the cause. The V and J genes are TRBV6-2 or TRBV6-3 and TRBJ2-1; the match to TRBD2 covers 8 bases. CDR1 MNHEY and CDR2 SVGEGT come from the germline V gene. The CDR3 consists of 14 residues. In DNA, the CDR3 is TGTGCCAGCAGTTACCAGCGGGAGCGCTCCCGGCAGTCCTTC. Amino acids: CASSYQRERSRQSF.

A note on this clonotype: Possible read error: a much larger clone is one base away. This chain connects TRBV10-3 to TRBJ2-7; TRBD2 matches at 7 bases. The V segment lost 8 bases and the J segment 1 base; nucleotides outside the gene matches: 8. The CDR3 spans 14 residues. The germline V gene encodes CDR1 ENHRY and CDR2 SYGVKD. CDR3 bases: TGTGCCATCCGAGGGGAGGGAGTTTCCTACGAGCAGTACTTC. Protein sequence: CAIRGEGVSYEQYF.

The chain is built from TRBV18 and TRBJ2-1; D is unresolved. The V gene's germline CDR1 is KGHSH and CDR2 LQKENI. The V end was cut by 2 bases, the J end by 12 bases, with 8 bases between. The CDR3 is made up of 11 amino acids. CDR3 amino acids: CASSPDNGQFF. The CDR3 DNA reads as TGTGCCAGCTCACCAGACAACGGGCAGTTCTTC.

CDR3 amino acids: CSVRQGACQPQHF. DNA for the CDR3: TGCAGCGTACGACAGGGGGCCTGTCAGCCCCAGCATTTT. The chain employs TRBV29-1 and TRBJ1-5; 10 bases map to TRBD1. CDR3 length equals 13 residues. Germline CDR1 SQVTM, CDR2 ANQGSEA. Trimming at V came to 6 bases and at J to 6 bases, leaving 5 bases not matched to a gene. The full variable domain, with the rest looked up from reference TRBV29-1 and TRBJ1-5, is SAVISQKPSRDICQRGTSLTIQCQVDSQVTMMFWYRQQPGQSLTLIATANQGSEATYESGFVIDKFPISRPNLTFSTLTVSNMSPEDSSIYLCSVRQGACQPQHFGDGTRLSIL.

Worth noting for this clonotype: The junction shows a germline mismatch at one end, possibly a read error. Here the CDR3 reads CASSYSTQETQRF. CDR3 nucleotides: TGTGCCAGCAGCTACAGTACACAAGAGACCCAGCGCTTC. V usage is TRBV11-2 and J usage is TRBJ2-5, with D hard to call. The CDR3 spans 13 residues. Germline CDR1 reads SGHAT; CDR2 reads FQNNGV.

Comments on this clonotype: A much larger clone is a single base away; this may be a read error. CDR3 in DNA: TGTGCCAGCAGTTACCAGTTTGAAGCTCTCTTT. It specifies CASSYQFEALF. The chain has TRBV6-2 or TRBV6-3 and TRBJ1-1; no definite D call. Per germline, CDR1 MNHEY and CDR2 SVGEGT. This CDR3 spans 11 amino acids.

The chain carries TRBV11-2 and TRBJ1-5, with a possible D match to TRBD1 (6 bases). Germline lookup yields CDR1 SGHAT and CDR2 FQNNGV. This CDR3 region has 13 residues. CDR3 nucleotide sequence: TGTACTAGCAGCTTACAGGGAGATCAGCCCCAGCATTTT. This translates into CTSSLQGDQPQHF.

Remarks on this clonotype: This may arise from a read error, as a much more abundant clone is one base away. This chain links TRBV6-1 with TRBJ1-1; D may be TRBD1 (5 bases). This CDR3 spans 15 amino acids. Trimming stripped 2 bases from V and 5 bases from J, with 15 bases between. Germline lookup yields CDR1 MNHNS and CDR2 SASEGT. The CDR3 region is CASSEYKGTETEAFF. The CDR3 nucleotides are TGTGCCAGCAGTGAATATAAGGGGACTGAGACTGAAGCTTTCTTT.

The chain uses TRBV5-5 and TRBJ2-3; the D is unclear. Germline V gives CDR1 SGHKS, CDR2 YYEKEE (reference sequence). The CDR3 runs 15 residues. Trimming removed 4 bases from V and 1 base from J, with 13 bases in between. The CDR3 coding sequence is TGTGCCAGCAGCCCATGGAGTCGGGGCACAGATACGCAGTATTTT. Translated: CASSPWSRGTDTQYF.

Ten or more counts support this clonotype. This sequence joins TRBV4-2 and TRBJ2-7; TRBD1 aligns across 7 bases. The CDR3 has 13 amino acids. The V and J ends lost 4 bases and 5 bases, in that order; junction bases with no gene match: 5. CDR1 and CDR2 (germline): LGHNA, YNFKEQ. CDR3 in amino acids: CASSRDRDHEQYF. CDR3 bases: TGTGCCAGCAGCCGAGACAGGGATCACGAGCAGTACTTC.

On this clonotype itself: A read error may produce the germline difference seen at one junction end. V is TRBV11-3 and J is TRBJ2-1, with TRBD2 identical over 7 bases. The length of the CDR3 is 13 residues. Germline CDR1 and CDR2: SGHNT and YENEEA. In DNA, the CDR3 is TGTGCCAGCGGCTTAGCGGGTTTCAATGAGCAGTTTTTC. Translating it yields CASGLAGFNEQFF.

On this clonotype itself: No conserved phenylalanine or tryptophan is present at the end of the CDR3, so a read error is the likely explanation. The chain uses TRBV11-2 and TRBJ2-7, with D hard to call. Trimming cost V 6 bases and J 7 bases, with 10 bases left between them. This CDR3 is 11 amino acids long. Germline CDR1 reads SGHAT; CDR2 reads FQNNGV. The CDR3 DNA is TGTGCCAGCAGTTTAAGAGGAGAGCAGTACCTC. Translation gives CASSLRGEQYL.

V and J are TRBV11-2 and TRBJ2-1, with 10 bases lining up with TRBD1. The CDR3 extends over 15 amino acids. Germline lookup yields CDR1 SGHAT and CDR2 FQNNGV. With V trimmed by 7 bases and J by 8 bases, 11 bases remained unmatched. DNA for the CDR3: TGTGCCAGCATCTCCCCAGGGACAGGGGACGATGAGCAGTTCTTC. It specifies CASISPGTGDDEQFF.

The V and J genes are TRBV5-1 and TRBJ2-3; weak D call: TRBD2 (6 bases). CDR1 is SGHRS, CDR2 YFSETQ, per germline. The CDR3 contains 15 residues. V was pared by 0 bases and J by 0 bases, with 8 bases between. The CDR3 sequence is CASSLGLGSTDTQYF. CDR3 sequence (DNA): TGCGCCAGCAGCTTGGGACTAGGGAGCACAGATACGCAGTATTTT.

In the case of this clonotype: A much larger clone is a single base away; this may be a read error. The rearrangement links TRBV12-5 to TRBJ1-1; TRBD1 is a possible D gene (5 bases). Germline V gene lookup returns CDR1 LGHNT and CDR2 FRNRAP. The CDR3 consists of 12 residues. The V gene lost 3 bases and the J gene lost 4 bases, with 6 bases spanning the gap. The CDR3: CASGFRVTEAFF. The CDR3 DNA reads as TGTGCTAGTGGTTTCAGGGTCACTGAAGCTTTCTTT.

The DNA of the CDR3 is TGTGCCAGCAGCTTCAAGGGACTAGCGGGGCCCCATGATCCGCAGTATTTT. Its translation: CASSFKGLAGPHDPQYF. The rearrangement links TRBV11-2 to TRBJ2-3; 13 bases fit TRBD2. Trimming at V came to 3 bases and at J to 10 bases, leaving 13 bases not matched to a gene. CDR3 size: 17 residues. CDR1 and CDR2 (germline): SGHAT, FQNNGV.

This clonotype was seen a few times. The J gene is TRBJ1-3, the V gene TRBV5-1, with D possibly TRBD1 on 6 matching bases. The germline V gene has CDR1 SGHRS and CDR2 YFSETQ. The CDR3 covers 14 residues. Trimming removed 2 bases at V and 4 bases at J, with 10 bases between. CDR3 in DNA: TGCGCCAGCAGCTTAGGACAGCTGGGAAACACCATATATTTT. Translating gives CASSLGQLGNTIYF.

This clonotype appeared a few times. The V call is TRBV30, the J call TRBJ2-7; D not certain. Germline values: CDR1 GTSNPN, CDR2 SVGIG (reference sequence). Trimming took off 3 bases at V and 0 bases at J, with 6 bases between the two ends. The CDR3 runs 12 residues. DNA of the CDR3: TGTGCCTGGAGCGCGAGCTCCTACGAGCAGTACTTC. It codes for CAWSASSYEQYF.